The rows below give T cell receptor beta chains drawn from one sample of a study of blood T cell repertoires in COVID-19. Libraries were prepared by immunoSEQ multiplex PCR; TCRdb keeps only in-frame clonotypes and omits some of them. This table holds approximately 120,000 clones, roughly 82% found once. The sample was peripheral blood. These receptors were taken from a human donor in a cohort sampled during active COVID-19. The CDR3 runs from the conserved cysteine through the conserved F or W. D genes are given only for firm matches.

v_gene,d_gene,j_gene,CDR3aa,CDR3nt
TRBV5-1,TRBD1,TRBJ2-7,CASSSGTGGALSERKQYF,TGCGCCAGCAGCTCGGGGACAGGGGGCGCTTTATCGGAACGTAAGCAGTACTTC
TRBV7-2,TRBD1,TRBJ1-1,CASSSGQGGNTEAFF,TGTGCCAGCAGCTCTGGACAGGGAGGGAACACTGAAGCTTTCTTT
TRBV4-2,TRBD2,TRBJ2-3,CASSHRAGGDSTDTQYF,TGTGCCAGCAGCCATAGAGCGGGAGGTGACAGCACAGATACGCAGTATTTT
TRBV19,.,TRBJ2-7,CASSIPGHTYEQYF,TGTGCCAGTAGTATCCCGGGACATACCTACGAGCAGTACTTC
TRBV7-6,TRBD2,TRBJ2-3,CASSATGTSGRRTDTQYF,TGTGCCAGCAGTGCCACCGGGACTAGCGGGAGAAGGACAGATACGCAGTATTTT
TRBV6-5,TRBD1,TRBJ1-2,CASRGGQGASYGYTF,TGTGCCAGCAGAGGAGGACAGGGGGCAAGTTATGGCTACACCTTC
TRBV18,.,TRBJ2-7,CASSPTGLYYEQYF,TGTGCCAGCTCACCCACGGGTCTTTATTACGAGCAGTACTTC
TRBV6-5,TRBD2,TRBJ2-1,CASGRQRDPYNEQFF,TGTGCCAGCGGGCGCCAGCGGGACCCGTACAATGAGCAGTTCTTC
TRBV5-4,TRBD2,TRBJ2-5,CASHPGLELGETQYF,TGTGCCAGCCACCCGGGACTAGAATTGGGCGAGACCCAGTACTTC
TRBV7-9,TRBD2,TRBJ2-2,CASSLLAGAVTGELFF,TGTGCCAGCAGCTTGCTAGCGGGAGCGGTGACCGGGGAGCTGTTTTTT
TRBV11-2,.,TRBJ1-1,CASSLDLVEAFF,TGTGCCAGCAGCTTAGATCTTGTTGAAGCTTTCTTT
TRBV10-2,.,TRBJ2-3,CASSPSTDTQYF,TGCGCCAGCAGTCCGAGCACAGATACGCAGTATTTT
TRBV18,TRBD2,TRBJ2-7,CASSPGRGYEQYF,TGTGCCAGCTCACCGGGGCGGGGGTACGAGCAGTACTTC
TRBV7-9,.,TRBJ1-1,CASSLGEAPEAFF,TGTGCCAGCAGCTTAGGAGAGGCCCCTGAAGCTTTCTTT
TRBV6-2/TRBV6-3,TRBD1,TRBJ1-5,CASSRQGMGNQPQHF,TGTGCCAGCAGTCGACAGGGAATGGGGAATCAGCCCCAGCATTTT
TRBV7-2,.,TRBJ2-2,CASSLRGTSGELFF,TGTGCCAGCAGCTTAAGAGGGACATCCGGGGAGCTGTTTTTT
TRBV27,TRBD2,TRBJ2-3,CASRLAGSTDTQYF,TGTGCCAGTAGACTAGCGGGAAGCACAGATACGCAGTATTTT